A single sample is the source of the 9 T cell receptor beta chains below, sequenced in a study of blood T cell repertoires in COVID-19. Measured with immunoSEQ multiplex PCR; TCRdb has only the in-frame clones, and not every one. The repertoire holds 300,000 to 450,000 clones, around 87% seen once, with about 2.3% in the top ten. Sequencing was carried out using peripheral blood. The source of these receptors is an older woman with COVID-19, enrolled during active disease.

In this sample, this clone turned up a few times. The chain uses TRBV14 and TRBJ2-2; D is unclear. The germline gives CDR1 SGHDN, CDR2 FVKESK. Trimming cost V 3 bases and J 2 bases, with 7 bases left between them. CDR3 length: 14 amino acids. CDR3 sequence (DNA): TGTGCCAGCAGCCAGAGATATAACACCGGGGAGCTGTTTTTT. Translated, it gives CASSQRYNTGELFF.

CDR3 region: CAIRKTSGSGELFF. CDR3 sequence (DNA): TGTGCCATCAGAAAGACTAGCGGATCCGGGGAGCTGTTTTTT. The chain carries TRBV10-3 and TRBJ2-2; 9 nucleotides line up with TRBD2. Trimming removed 6 bases from V and 6 bases from J; junction bases left unmatched: 5. The CDR3 consists of 14 residues. Germline loops: CDR1 ENHRY, CDR2 SYGVKD.

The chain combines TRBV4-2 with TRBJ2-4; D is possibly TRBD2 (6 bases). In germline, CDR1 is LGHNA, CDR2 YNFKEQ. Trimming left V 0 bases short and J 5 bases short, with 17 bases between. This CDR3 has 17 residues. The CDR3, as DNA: TGTGCCAGCAGCCAAGAGCCTTGGGCTAGCGTGCAAAACATTCAGTACTTC. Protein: CASSQEPWASVQNIQYF.

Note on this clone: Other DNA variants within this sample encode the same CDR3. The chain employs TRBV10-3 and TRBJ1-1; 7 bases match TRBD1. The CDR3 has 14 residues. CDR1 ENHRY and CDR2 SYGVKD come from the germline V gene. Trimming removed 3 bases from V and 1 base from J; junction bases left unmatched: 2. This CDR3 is CAISESGGNTEAFF. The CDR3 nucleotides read TGTGCCATCAGTGAATCAGGGGGGAACACTGAAGCTTTCTTT.

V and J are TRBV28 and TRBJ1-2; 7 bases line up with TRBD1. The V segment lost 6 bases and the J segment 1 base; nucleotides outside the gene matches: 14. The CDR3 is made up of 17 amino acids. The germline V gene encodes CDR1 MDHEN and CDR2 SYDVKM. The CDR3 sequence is CASRGNRGQVGNYGYTF. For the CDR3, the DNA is TGTGCCAGCAGGGGAAACAGGGGCCAGGTTGGTAACTATGGCTACACCTTC.

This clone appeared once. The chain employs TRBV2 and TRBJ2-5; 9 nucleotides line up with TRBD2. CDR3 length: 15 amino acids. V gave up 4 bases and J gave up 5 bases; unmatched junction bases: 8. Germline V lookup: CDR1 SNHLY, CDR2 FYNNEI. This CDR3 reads CASSGGGAGLETQYF. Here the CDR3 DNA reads TGTGCCAGCAGTGGCGGGGGGGCCGGGTTGGAGACCCAGTACTTC.

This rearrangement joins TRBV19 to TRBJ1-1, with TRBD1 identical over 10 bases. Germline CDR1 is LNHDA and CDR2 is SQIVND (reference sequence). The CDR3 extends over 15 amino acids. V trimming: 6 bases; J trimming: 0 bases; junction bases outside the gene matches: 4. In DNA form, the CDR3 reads TGTGCCAGTAGAGCCGGGACAGGGGTGAACACTGAAGCTTTCTTT. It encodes CASRAGTGVNTEAFF.

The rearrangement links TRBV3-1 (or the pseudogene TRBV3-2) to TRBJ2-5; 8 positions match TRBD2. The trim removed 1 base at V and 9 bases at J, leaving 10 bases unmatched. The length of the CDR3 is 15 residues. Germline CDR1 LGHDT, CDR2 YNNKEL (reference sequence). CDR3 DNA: TGTGCCAGCAGCCAAGTCGGGGGGGCAAAGAAGGCCCAGTACTTC. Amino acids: CASSQVGGAKKAQYF.

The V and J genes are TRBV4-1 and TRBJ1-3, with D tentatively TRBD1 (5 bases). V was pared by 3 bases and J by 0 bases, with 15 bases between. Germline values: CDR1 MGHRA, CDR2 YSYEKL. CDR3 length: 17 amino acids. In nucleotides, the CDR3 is TGCGCCAGCAGCCAGGATAGGACAATCAACTCTGGAAACACCATATATTTT. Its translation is CASSQDRTINSGNTIYF.